A single sample is the source of the 2 T cell receptor beta chains below, sequenced in a study of molecular identifiers for immune sequencing clone quantification. TCRdb re-derived calls from the PCR reads in MiXCR, one entry per CDR3 protein. This sample yields approximately 500,000 distinct CDR3 sequences, of which about 26% are seen a single time; around 0.76% belongs to the top ten. The sequencing input was naive CD8+ T cells from blood, with Jurkat cell RNA spiked in. Documented subset: FACS-sorted CD8+CD4-CCR7+CD45RA+ naive T cells. These receptors all stem from a human donor in good health. Some libraries in this study had Jurkat cell RNA spiked in.

This clonotype was seen more than once but under ten times. The rearrangement uses TRBV12-3 or TRBV12-4 and TRBJ2-3; D not certain. This CDR3 comprises 13 residues. Trimming cost V 5 bases and J 4 bases, with 10 bases left between them. CDR3 DNA sequence: TGTGCCAGCAGTCCACAGACACCAGATACGCAGTATTTT. It is translated as CASSPQTPDTQYF.

This clonotype was picked up a small number of times. J is TRBJ2-1 and V is TRBV7-9, with a weak D call TRBD1 (6 bases). V was clipped by 5 bases and J by 2 bases, with 34 bases between them. There are 22 residues in the CDR3. Per germline, CDR1 SEHNR and CDR2 FQNEAQ (reference sequence). CDR3 residues: CASSPRPGTPSDDWFTYNEQFF. The CDR3 DNA reads TGTGCCAGCAGCCCTCGTCCCGGGACACCATCAGATGACTGGTTTACCTACAATGAGCAGTTCTTC.